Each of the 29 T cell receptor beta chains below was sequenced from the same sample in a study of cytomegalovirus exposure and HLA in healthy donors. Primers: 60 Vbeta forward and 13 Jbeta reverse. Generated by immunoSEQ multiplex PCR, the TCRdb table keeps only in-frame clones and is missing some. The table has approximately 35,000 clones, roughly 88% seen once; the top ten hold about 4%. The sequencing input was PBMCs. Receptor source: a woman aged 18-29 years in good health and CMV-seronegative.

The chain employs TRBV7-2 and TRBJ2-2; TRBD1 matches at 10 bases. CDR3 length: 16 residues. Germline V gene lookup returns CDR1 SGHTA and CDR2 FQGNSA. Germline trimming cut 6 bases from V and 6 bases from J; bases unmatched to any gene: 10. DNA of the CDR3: TGTGCCAGCAGTCCCACCGGGACAGGGGCATCCGGGGAGCTGTTTTTT. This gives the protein CASSPTGTGASGELFF.

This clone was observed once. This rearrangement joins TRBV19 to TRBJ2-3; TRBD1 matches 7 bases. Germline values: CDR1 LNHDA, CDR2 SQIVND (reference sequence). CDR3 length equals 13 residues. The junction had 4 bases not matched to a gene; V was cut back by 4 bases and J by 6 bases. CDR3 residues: CASSKTGWDTQYF. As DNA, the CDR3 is TGTGCCAGTAGTAAGACAGGGTGGGATACGCAGTATTTT.

Here the CDR3 reads CASSMGGNTIYF. In DNA, the CDR3 is TGTGCCAGTAGTATGGGCGGAAACACCATATATTTT. The V call is TRBV19, the J call TRBJ1-3; no clear D gene. Germline loops: CDR1 LNHDA, CDR2 SQIVND (reference sequence). Trimming shortened V by 3 bases and J by 4 bases, and 4 bases separated the two germline ends. The CDR3 spans 12 residues.

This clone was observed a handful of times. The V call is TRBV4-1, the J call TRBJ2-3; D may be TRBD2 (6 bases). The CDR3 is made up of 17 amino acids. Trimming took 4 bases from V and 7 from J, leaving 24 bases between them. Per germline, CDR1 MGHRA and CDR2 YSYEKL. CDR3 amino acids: CASSLGGVPTQGNTQYF. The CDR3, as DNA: TGCGCCAGCAGCCTAGGCGGGGTACCTACCCAAGGGAATACGCAGTATTTT.

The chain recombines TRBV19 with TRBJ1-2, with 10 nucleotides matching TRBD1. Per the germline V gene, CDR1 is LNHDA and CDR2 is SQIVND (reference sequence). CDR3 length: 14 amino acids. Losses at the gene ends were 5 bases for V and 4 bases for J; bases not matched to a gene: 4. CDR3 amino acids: CASSLTGGAYGYTF. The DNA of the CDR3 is TGTGCCAGTAGTTTGACAGGGGGCGCCTATGGCTACACCTTC.

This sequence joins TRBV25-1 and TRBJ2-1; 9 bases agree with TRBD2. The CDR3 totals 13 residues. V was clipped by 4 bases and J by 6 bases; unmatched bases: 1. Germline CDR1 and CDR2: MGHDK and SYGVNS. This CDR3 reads CASSGAGGNEQFF. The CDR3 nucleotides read TGTGCCAGCAGTGGAGCGGGAGGCAATGAGCAGTTCTTC.

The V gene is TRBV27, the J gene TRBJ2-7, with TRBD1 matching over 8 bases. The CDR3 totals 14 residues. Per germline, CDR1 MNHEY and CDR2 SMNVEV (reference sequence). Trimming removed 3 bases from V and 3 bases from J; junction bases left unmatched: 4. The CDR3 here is CASSFSDRGYEQYF. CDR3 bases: TGTGCCAGCAGTTTTTCTGACAGGGGCTACGAGCAGTACTTC.

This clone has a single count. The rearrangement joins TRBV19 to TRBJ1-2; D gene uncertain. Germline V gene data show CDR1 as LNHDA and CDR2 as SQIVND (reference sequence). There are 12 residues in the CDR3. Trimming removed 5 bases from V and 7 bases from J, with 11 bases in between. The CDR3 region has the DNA TGTGCCAGTAGTGACCCCGGAGGTGGCTACACCTTC. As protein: CASSDPGGGYTF.

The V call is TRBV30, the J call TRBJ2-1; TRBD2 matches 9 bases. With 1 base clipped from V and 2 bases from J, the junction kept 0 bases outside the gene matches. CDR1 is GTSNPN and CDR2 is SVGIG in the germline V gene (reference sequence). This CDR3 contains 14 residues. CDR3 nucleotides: TGTGCCTGGAGTGGGACTAGCGCCTACAATGAGCAGTTCTTC. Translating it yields CAWSGTSAYNEQFF.

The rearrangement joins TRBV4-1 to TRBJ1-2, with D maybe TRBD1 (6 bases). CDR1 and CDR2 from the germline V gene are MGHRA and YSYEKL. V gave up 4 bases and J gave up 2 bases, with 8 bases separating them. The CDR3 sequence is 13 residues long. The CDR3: CASSRTGNYGYTF. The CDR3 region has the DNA TGCGCCAGCAGCCGTACAGGGAACTATGGCTACACCTTC.

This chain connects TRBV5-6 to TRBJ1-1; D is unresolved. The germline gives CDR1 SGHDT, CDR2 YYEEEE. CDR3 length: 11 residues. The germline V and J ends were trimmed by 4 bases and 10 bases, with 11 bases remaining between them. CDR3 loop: CASSTGCVAFF. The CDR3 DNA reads TGTGCCAGCAGCACGGGGTGCGTAGCTTTCTTT. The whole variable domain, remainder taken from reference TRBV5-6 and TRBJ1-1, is DAGVTQSPTHLIKTRGQQVTLRCSPKSGHDTVSWYQQALGQGPQFIFQYYEEEERQRGNFPDRFSGHQFPNYSSELNVNALLLGDSALYLCASSTGCVAFFGQGTRLTVV.

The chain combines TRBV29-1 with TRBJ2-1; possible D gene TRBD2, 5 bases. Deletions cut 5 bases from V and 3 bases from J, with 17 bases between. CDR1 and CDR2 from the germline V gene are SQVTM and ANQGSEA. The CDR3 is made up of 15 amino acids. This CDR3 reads CSVLLRADLYNEQFF. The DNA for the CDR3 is TGCAGCGTTCTCCTGCGGGCCGACCTCTACAATGAGCAGTTCTTC.

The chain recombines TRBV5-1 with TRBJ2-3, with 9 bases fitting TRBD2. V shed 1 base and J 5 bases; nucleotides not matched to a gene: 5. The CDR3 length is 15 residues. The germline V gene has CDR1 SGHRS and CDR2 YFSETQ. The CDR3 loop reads CASSLPGLAGDTQYF. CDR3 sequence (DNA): TGCGCCAGCAGCTTGCCGGGACTAGCCGGAGATACGCAGTATTTT.

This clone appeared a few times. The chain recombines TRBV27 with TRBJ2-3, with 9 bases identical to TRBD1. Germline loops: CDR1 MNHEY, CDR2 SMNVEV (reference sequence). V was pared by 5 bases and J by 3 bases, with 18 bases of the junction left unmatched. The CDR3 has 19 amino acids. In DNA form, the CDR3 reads TGTGCCAGCAGTCTAAGAAACCCCGGACAGGGGCACCCTACAGATACGCAGTATTTT. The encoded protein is CASSLRNPGQGHPTDTQYF.

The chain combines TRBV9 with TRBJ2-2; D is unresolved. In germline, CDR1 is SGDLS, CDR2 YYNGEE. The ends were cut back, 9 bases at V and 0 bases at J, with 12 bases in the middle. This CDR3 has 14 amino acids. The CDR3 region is CANQRSPNTGELFF. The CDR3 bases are TGTGCCAACCAAAGGAGCCCGAACACCGGGGAGCTGTTTTTT.

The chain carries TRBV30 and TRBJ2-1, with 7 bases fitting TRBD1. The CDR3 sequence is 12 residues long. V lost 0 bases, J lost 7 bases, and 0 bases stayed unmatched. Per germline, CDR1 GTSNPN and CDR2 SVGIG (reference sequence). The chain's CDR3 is CAWSVQGNEQFF. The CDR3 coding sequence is TGTGCCTGGAGTGTACAGGGGAATGAGCAGTTCTTC.

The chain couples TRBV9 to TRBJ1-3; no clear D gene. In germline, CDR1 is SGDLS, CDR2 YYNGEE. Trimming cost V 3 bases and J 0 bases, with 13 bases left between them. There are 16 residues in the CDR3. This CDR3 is CASSAAGRGSGNTIYF. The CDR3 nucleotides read TGTGCCAGCAGCGCGGCCGGGCGGGGCTCTGGAAACACCATATATTTT.

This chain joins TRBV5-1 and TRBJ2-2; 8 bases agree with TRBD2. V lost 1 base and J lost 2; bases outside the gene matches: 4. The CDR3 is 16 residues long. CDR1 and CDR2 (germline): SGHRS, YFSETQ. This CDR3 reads CASSLQLAGNTGELFF. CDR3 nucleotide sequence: TGCGCCAGCAGCTTGCAGCTAGCGGGTAACACCGGGGAGCTGTTTTTT.

CDR3 in DNA: TGTGCCAGCAGCCCCCGGGACACGGGCGGCTACACCTTC. It yields the protein CASSPRDTGGYTF. The V call is TRBV7-9, the J call TRBJ1-2; TRBD1 might be the D (6 bases). The CDR3 totals 13 residues. Trimming left V 5 bases short and J 8 bases short, with 15 bases between. Germline CDR1 reads SEHNR; CDR2 reads FQNEAQ (reference sequence). Full variable domain (rest looked up from reference TRBV7-9 and TRBJ1-2): DTGVSQNPRHKITKRGQNVTFRCDPISEHNRLYWYRQTLGQGPEFLTYFQNEAQLEKSRLLSDRFSAERPKGSFSTLEIQRTEQGDSAMYLCASSPRDTGGYTFGSGTRLTVV.

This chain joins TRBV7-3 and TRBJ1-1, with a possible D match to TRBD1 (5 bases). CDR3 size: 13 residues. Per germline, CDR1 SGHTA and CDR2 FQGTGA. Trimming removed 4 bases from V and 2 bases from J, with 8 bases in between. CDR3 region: CASSSDSNTEAFF. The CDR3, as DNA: TGTGCCAGCAGCTCCGACAGTAACACTGAAGCTTTCTTT.

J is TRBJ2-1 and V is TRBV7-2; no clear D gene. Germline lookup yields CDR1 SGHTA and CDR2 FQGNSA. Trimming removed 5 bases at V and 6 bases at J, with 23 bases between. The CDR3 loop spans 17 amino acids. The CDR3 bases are TGTGCCAGCAGCCCAAGAGGCGACCCCAAGACTGTCAATGAGCAGTTCTTC. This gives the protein CASSPRGDPKTVNEQFF.

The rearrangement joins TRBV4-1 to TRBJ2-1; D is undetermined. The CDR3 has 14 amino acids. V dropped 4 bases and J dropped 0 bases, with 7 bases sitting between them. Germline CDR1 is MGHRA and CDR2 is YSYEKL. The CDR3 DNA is TGCGCCAGCAGCCTAGACAACTCCTACAATGAGCAGTTCTTC. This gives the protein CASSLDNSYNEQFF.

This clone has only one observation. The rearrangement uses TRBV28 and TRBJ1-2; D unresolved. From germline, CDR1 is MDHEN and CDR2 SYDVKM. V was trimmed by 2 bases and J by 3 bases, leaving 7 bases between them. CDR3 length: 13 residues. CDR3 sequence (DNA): TGTGCCAGCAGTTTAGGCCCCTACTATGGCTACACCTTC. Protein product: CASSLGPYYGYTF.

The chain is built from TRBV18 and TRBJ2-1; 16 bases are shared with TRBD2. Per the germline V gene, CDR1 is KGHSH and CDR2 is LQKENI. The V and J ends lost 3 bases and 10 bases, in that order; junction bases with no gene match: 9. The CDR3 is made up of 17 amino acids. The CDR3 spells CASSPGLAGGLMREQFF. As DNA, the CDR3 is TGTGCCAGCTCACCGGGACTAGCGGGAGGGCTAATGAGAGAGCAGTTCTTC.

The CDR3, as DNA: TGCGCCAGCAGCCAAGATGGCACGATCTCCTACAATGAGCAGTTCTTC. Encoded protein: CASSQDGTISYNEQFF. The chain recombines TRBV4-3 with TRBJ2-1; D unresolved. V lost 0 bases and J lost 0, with 9 bases in between. The CDR3 is 16 residues long. Germline CDR1 reads LGHNA; CDR2 reads YSLEER.

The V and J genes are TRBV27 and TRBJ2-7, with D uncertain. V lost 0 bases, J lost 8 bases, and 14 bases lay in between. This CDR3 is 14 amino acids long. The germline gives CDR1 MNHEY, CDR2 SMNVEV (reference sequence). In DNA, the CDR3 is TGTGCCAGCAGTTTATCGAGCATCGACAAACAGCAGTACTTC. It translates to CASSLSSIDKQQYF.

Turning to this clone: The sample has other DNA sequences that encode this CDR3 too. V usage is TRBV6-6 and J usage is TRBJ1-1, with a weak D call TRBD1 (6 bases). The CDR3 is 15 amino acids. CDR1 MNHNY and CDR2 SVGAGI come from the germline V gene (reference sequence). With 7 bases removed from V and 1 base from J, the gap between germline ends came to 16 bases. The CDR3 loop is CASTHKGGENTEAFF. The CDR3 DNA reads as TGTGCCAGCACCCATAAGGGGGGGGAGAACACTGAAGCTTTCTTT.

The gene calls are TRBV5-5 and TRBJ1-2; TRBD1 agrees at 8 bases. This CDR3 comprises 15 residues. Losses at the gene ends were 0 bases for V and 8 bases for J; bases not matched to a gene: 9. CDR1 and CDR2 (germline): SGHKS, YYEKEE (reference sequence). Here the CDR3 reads CASSLEGQGVRGYTF. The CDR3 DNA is TGTGCCAGCAGCTTGGAAGGACAGGGTGTTCGAGGCTACACCTTC.

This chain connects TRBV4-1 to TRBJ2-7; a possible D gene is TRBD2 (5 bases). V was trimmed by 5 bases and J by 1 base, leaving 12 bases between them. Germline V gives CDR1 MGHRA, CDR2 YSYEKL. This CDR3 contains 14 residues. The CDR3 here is CASSVTGMSYEQYF. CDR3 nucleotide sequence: TGCGCCAGCAGCGTGACGGGGATGTCCTACGAGCAGTACTTC.